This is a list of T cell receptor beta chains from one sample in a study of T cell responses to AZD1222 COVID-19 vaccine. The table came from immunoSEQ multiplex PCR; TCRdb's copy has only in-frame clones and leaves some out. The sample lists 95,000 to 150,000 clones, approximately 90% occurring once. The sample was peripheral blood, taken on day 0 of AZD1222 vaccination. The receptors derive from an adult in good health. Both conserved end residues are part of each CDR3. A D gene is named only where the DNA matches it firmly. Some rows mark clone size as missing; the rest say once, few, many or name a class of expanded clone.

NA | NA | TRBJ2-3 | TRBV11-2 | TGTGCCAGCAGCTTAGTGGTACAGGGTGGTGGAGATACGCAGTATTTT | CASSLVVQGGGDTQYF
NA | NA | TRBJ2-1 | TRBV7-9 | TGTGCCAGCAGCCTCAATTACAATGAGCAGTTCTTC | CASSLNYNEQFF
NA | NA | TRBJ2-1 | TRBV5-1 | TGCGCCAGCACAGGCTCATCAATTATCACCTACAATGAGCAGTTCTTC | CASTGSSIITYNEQFF
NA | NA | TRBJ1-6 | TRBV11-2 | TGTGCCAGCGTCGGCCAGCGTGATAATTCACCCCTCCACTTT | CASVGQRDNSPLHF
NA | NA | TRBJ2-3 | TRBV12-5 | TGTGCTAGTGGTCCCCCAGGGTCTGATACGCAGTATTTT | CASGPPGSDTQYF
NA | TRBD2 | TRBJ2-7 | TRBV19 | TGTGCCAGTAGTATAGGCGTTAGCGGGAACTCCTACGAGCAGTACTTC | CASSIGVSGNSYEQYF
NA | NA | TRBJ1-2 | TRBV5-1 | TGCGCCAGCAGCTTGAAGCAGGGGTCGGTAGACTATGGCTACACCTTC | CASSLKQGSVDYGYTF
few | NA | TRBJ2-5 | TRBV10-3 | TGTGCCATCAGTGAGTCTGGGCCATTGGGGGAGACCCAGTACTTC | CAISESGPLGETQYF
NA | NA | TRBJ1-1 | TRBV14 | TGTGCCAGCAGGGCAGGGCAGAGCACTGAAGCTTTCTTT | CASRAGQSTEAFF
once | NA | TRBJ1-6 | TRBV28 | TGTGCCAGCAGCCGGACAGCTTATAATTCACCCCTCCACTTT | CASSRTAYNSPLHF
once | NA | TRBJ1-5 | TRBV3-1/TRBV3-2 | TGTGCCAGCAGCCAGGGAAATCAGCCCCAGCATTTT | CASSQGNQPQHF
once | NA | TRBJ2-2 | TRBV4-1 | TGCGCCAGCAGCAAAAGTAGGTTGAGAGGGCGGGACACCGGGGAGCTGTTTTTT | CASSKSRLRGRDTGELFF
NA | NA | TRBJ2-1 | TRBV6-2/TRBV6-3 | TGTGCCAGCAGTTCGTACAGGGGAGGGAGCTCCTACAATGAGCAGTTCTTC | CASSSYRGGSSYNEQFF
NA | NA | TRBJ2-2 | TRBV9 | TGTGCCAGCAGCCATAGGGACACAATCACCGGGGAGCTGTTTTTT | CASSHRDTITGELFF
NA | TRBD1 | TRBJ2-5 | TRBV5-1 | TGCGCCAGCAGCCCGGGACAGTTACAAGAGACCCAGTACTTC | CASSPGQLQETQYF
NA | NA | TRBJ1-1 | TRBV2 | TGTGCCAGCAGTGTAAAGGGGAACACTGAAGCTTTCTTT | CASSVKGNTEAFF
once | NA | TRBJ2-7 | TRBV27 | TGTGCCAGCAGTTTGAATACGGGACTTAACTACGAGCAGTACTTC | CASSLNTGLNYEQYF
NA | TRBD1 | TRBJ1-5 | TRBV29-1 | TGCAGCGTCCGGACAGGGGATCAGCCCCAGCATTTT | CSVRTGDQPQHF
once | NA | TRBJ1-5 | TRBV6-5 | TGTGCCAGCAGTACTGCGAATCAGCCCCAGCATTTT | CASSTANQPQHF
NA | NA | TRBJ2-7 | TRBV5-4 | TGTGCCAGCAGCGACCGGGACAAGCTACGCTACGAGCAGTACTTC | CASSDRDKLRYEQYF
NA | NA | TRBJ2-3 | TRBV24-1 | TGTGCCACCAGTGATTTGCAGGGGAACGCAGATACGCAGTATTTT | CATSDLQGNADTQYF
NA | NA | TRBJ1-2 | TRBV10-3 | TGTGCCATCAGTGAGACATCTGGAGCGGGCTACACCTTC | CAISETSGAGYTF
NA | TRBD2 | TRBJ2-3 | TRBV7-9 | TGTGCCAGCAGCTCGGGACTAGCGGGAGCGCCAGATACGCAGTATTTT | CASSSGLAGAPDTQYF
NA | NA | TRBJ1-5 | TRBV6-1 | TGTGCCAGCAGTGAATCGCGGAGCAATCAGCCCCAGCATTTT | CASSESRSNQPQHF
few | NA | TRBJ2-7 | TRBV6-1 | TGTGCCAGCAGTGAAGAACCACTGGGACTCACTCTCTACGAGCAGTACTTC | CASSEEPLGLTLYEQYF
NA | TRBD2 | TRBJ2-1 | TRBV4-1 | TGCGCCAGCAGCCAACGACTAGCGGTCAGCTCCTACAATGAGCAGTTCTTC | CASSQRLAVSSYNEQFF
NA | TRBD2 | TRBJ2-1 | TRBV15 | TGTGCCACCAGCGTGGGACTAGGGGGCAATGAGCAGTTCTTC | CATSVGLGGNEQFF
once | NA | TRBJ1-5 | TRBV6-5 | TGTGCCAGCAGTTCCGTGGGGCGAGGACAGCCCCAGCATTTT | CASSSVGRGQPQHF
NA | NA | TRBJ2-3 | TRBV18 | TGTGCCAGCTCACCACGGGAGGGGGCAGATACGCAGTATTTT | CASSPREGADTQYF
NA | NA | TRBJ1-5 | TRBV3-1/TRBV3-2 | TGTGCCAGCAGCCAAGGACCCAATCAGCCCCAGCATTTT | CASSQGPNQPQHF
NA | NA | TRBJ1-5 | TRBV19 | TGTGCCAGTAGAGGGGGTAGCAATCAGCCCCAGCATTTT | CASRGGSNQPQHF
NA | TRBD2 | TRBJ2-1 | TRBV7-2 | TGTGCCAGCAGCTTAAATTTCGGTAGCGGGAATGAGCAGTTCTTC | CASSLNFGSGNEQFF
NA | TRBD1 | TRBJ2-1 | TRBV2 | TGTGCCAGCACCCGGGACAGGGTCTCCTACAATGAGCAGTTCTTC | CASTRDRVSYNEQFF
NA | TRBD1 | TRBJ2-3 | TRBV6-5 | TGTGCCAGCAGGCCACAGGGGGCAAACACAGATACGCAGTATTTT | CASRPQGANTDTQYF
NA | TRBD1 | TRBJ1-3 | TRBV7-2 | TGTGCCAGCAGCTTATGGACAGGGGAAAACACCATATATTTT | CASSLWTGENTIYF
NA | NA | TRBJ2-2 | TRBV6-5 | TGTGCCAGCTGTTTCTTGGGGAGTAGCGGCACCGGGGAGCTGTTTTTT | CASCFLGSSGTGELFF
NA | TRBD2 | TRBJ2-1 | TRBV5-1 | TGCGCCAGCAGCCGCGGGACTAGCGGTTCCTCCTACAATGAGCAGTTCTTC | CASSRGTSGSSYNEQFF
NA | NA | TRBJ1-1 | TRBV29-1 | TGCAGCGTTGTCCGGGGAACGAACACTGAAGCTTTCTTT | CSVVRGTNTEAFF
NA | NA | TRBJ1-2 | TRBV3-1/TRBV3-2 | TGTGCCAGCAGCCAAGAGTTGACGGTTAACTATGGCTACACCTTC | CASSQELTVNYGYTF
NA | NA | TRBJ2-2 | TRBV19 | TGTGCCAGTAGTATGAAAGGGGGGTACACCGGGGAGCTGTTTTTT | CASSMKGGYTGELFF
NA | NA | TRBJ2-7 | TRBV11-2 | TGTGCCAGCAGCATCTCCTACGAGCAGTACTTC | CASSISYEQYF
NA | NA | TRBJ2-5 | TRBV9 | TGTGCCAGCAGCGTAACAGCCCTAGCGAAGACCCAGTACTTC | CASSVTALAKTQYF
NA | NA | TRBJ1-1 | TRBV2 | TGTGCCAGCAGTTGGACACTAGGTTCGGGTGAAGCTTTCTTT | CASSWTLGSGEAFF
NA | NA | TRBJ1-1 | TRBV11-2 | TGTGCCAGCACTAAAGGAGACTCGACGAACACTGAAGCTTTCTTT | CASTKGDSTNTEAFF
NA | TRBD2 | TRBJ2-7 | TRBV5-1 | TGCGCCAGCAGCGACGAGGGGCTAGCGGGATACGGCTACGAGCAGTACTTC | CASSDEGLAGYGYEQYF
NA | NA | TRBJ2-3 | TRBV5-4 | TGTGCCAGCAGCTCCAAGACTAGCACAGATACGCAGTATTTT | CASSSKTSTDTQYF
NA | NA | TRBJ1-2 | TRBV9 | TGTGCCAGCAGCGAGGCGGCAAACTATGGCTACACCTTC | CASSEAANYGYTF
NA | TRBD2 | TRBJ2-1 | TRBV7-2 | TGTGCCAGCAGCTCCCCGGGACTAGCTCAGAATGAGCAGTTCTTC | CASSSPGLAQNEQFF